A selection of T cell receptor beta chains follows, all from one sample in a study of radiotherapy plus CTLA-4 blockade in lung cancer. Profiled with immunoSEQ multiplex PCR; TCRdb holds only in-frame clones, not every one. Counted here are approximately 40,000 clones, about two thirds occurring once; the ten biggest clones make up about 11%. Here the sequenced sample was peripheral blood, taken from a patient treated with radiotherapy plus ipilimumab. These receptors originate from a human donor with non-small cell lung cancer who had stable disease on radiotherapy plus ipilimumab. CDR3s include the opening cysteine and the closing phenylalanine or tryptophan. Fields, in order: J gene, clone size, V gene, D gene, CDR3 DNA, CDR3 protein. D genes are given only for firm matches. Clone size is given for some rows only: seen once, a few or many times, or a class if the clone is expanded.

j_call: TRBJ1-2
clone_size: few
v_call: TRBV5-1
d_call: .
cdr3_nt: TGCGCCAGCAGCTTGTATCTTGGGGCTCCCGGCTACACCTTC
cdr3_aa: CASSLYLGAPGYTF

j_call: TRBJ1-1
clone_size: .
v_call: TRBV19
d_call: TRBD1
cdr3_nt: TGTGCCAGTAGCCCGGAAGGGGGCTTGATTGGAGCTTTCTTT
cdr3_aa: CASSPEGGLIGAFF

j_call: TRBJ1-6
clone_size: few
v_call: TRBV5-1
d_call: TRBD1
cdr3_nt: TGCGCCAGCAGCTTAGACAGGGGGCGATCACCCCTCCACTTT
cdr3_aa: CASSLDRGRSPLHF

j_call: TRBJ2-3
clone_size: once
v_call: TRBV10-2
d_call: .
cdr3_nt: TGCGCCAGCATCCGGACTTCGTCGGATACGCAGTATTTT
cdr3_aa: CASIRTSSDTQYF

j_call: TRBJ2-2
clone_size: .
v_call: TRBV7-3
d_call: .
cdr3_nt: TGTGCCAGCAGCTTGGCGGGGGCTCAGACCGGGGAGCTGTTTTTT
cdr3_aa: CASSLAGAQTGELFF

j_call: TRBJ2-3
clone_size: .
v_call: TRBV2
d_call: TRBD2
cdr3_nt: TGTGCCAGCAGCTCGCTAGCGGGGGGTCTGAACTTTATGGATACGCAGTATTTT
cdr3_aa: CASSSLAGGLNFMDTQYF

j_call: TRBJ2-1
clone_size: .
v_call: TRBV5-1
d_call: .
cdr3_nt: TGCGCCAGCAGCCAACAGGGTTTTTCCTACAATGAGCAGTTCTTC
cdr3_aa: CASSQQGFSYNEQFF

j_call: TRBJ1-4
clone_size: .
v_call: TRBV11-3
d_call: .
cdr3_nt: TGTGCCAGCAGCCTCTTACAGGGAGGGGGTGAAAAACTGTTTTTT
cdr3_aa: CASSLLQGGGEKLFF

j_call: TRBJ2-3
clone_size: .
v_call: TRBV5-8
d_call: TRBD2
cdr3_nt: TGTGCCAGCAGGCGTCTACTAGCGGGGGCCGGGGGAGATACGCAGTATTTT
cdr3_aa: CASRRLLAGAGGDTQYF

j_call: TRBJ1-1
clone_size: .
v_call: TRBV7-9
d_call: .
cdr3_nt: TGTGCCAGCAGCTTCAGGGGAGGGGAAGGAGGCGCTTTCTTT
cdr3_aa: CASSFRGGEGGAFF

j_call: TRBJ2-5
clone_size: .
v_call: TRBV6-1
d_call: TRBD2
cdr3_nt: TGTGCCAGCAGTGAATTGGGCGGGGGACCTCAAGAGACCCAGTACTTC
cdr3_aa: CASSELGGGPQETQYF

j_call: TRBJ2-1
clone_size: few
v_call: TRBV2
d_call: TRBD1
cdr3_nt: TGTGCCAGCAGTGAGGACAGGGCTAATGAGCAGTTCTTC
cdr3_aa: CASSEDRANEQFF

j_call: TRBJ1-6
clone_size: .
v_call: TRBV6-6
d_call: TRBD1
cdr3_nt: TGTGCCAGCAGGGGACAGGGAGTCCATTCACCCCTCCACTTT
cdr3_aa: CASRGQGVHSPLHF

j_call: TRBJ2-1
clone_size: .
v_call: TRBV9
d_call: TRBD2
cdr3_nt: TGTGCCAGCAGCGTAGGGGCTAGCGGGGGGGTATCCTACAATGAGCAGTTCTTC
cdr3_aa: CASSVGASGGVSYNEQFF

j_call: TRBJ1-4
clone_size: .
v_call: TRBV2
d_call: TRBD1
cdr3_nt: TGTGCCAGCAGTGGGACAGGGTGGTTTGAAAAACTGTTTTTT
cdr3_aa: CASSGTGWFEKLFF

j_call: TRBJ2-3
clone_size: .
v_call: TRBV11-2
d_call: TRBD2
cdr3_nt: TGTGCCAGCAGCTTAATGGGTAGCGGGGTTGATACGCAGTATTTT
cdr3_aa: CASSLMGSGVDTQYF

j_call: TRBJ2-7
clone_size: few
v_call: TRBV2
d_call: TRBD1
cdr3_nt: TGTGCCAGCAGCGCCGGACAGGGTGTGAACGAGCAGTACTTC
cdr3_aa: CASSAGQGVNEQYF

j_call: TRBJ2-7
clone_size: .
v_call: TRBV20-1
d_call: .
cdr3_nt: TGCAGTGCCAGGACGCGAGGGGAGCAGTACTTC
cdr3_aa: CSARTRGEQYF

j_call: TRBJ1-2
clone_size: .
v_call: TRBV27
d_call: .
cdr3_nt: TGTGCCAGCAGTGGCACACCCGGAGCTAACTATGGCTACACCTTC
cdr3_aa: CASSGTPGANYGYTF

j_call: TRBJ1-1
clone_size: few
v_call: TRBV30
d_call: .
cdr3_nt: TGTGCCTGGAGGAACACGGGGAACACTGAAGCTTTCTTT
cdr3_aa: CAWRNTGNTEAFF

j_call: TRBJ2-7
clone_size: .
v_call: TRBV2
d_call: .
cdr3_nt: TGTGCCACTACGGGATTCAGCGGTAACGAGCAGTACTTC
cdr3_aa: CATTGFSGNEQYF

j_call: TRBJ1-1
clone_size: .
v_call: TRBV5-1
d_call: .
cdr3_nt: TGCGCCAGCAACCAAGGGGAGGGATGGAACACTGAAGCTTTCTTT
cdr3_aa: CASNQGEGWNTEAFF

j_call: TRBJ1-3
clone_size: .
v_call: TRBV10-3
d_call: .
cdr3_nt: TGTGCCATCGCCAGGGGAGCTGGAAACACCATATATTTT
cdr3_aa: CAIARGAGNTIYF

j_call: TRBJ1-1
clone_size: many
v_call: TRBV7-9
d_call: TRBD1
cdr3_nt: TGTGCCAGCAGCTTAACCTGGGGACAGGGGCGGAACACTGAAGCTTTCTTT
cdr3_aa: CASSLTWGQGRNTEAFF

j_call: TRBJ2-7
clone_size: .
v_call: TRBV6-6
d_call: .
cdr3_nt: TGTGCCACCAGGGGGAAGCGGGGCCCCTACGAGCAGTACTTC
cdr3_aa: CATRGKRGPYEQYF

j_call: TRBJ2-7
clone_size: few
v_call: TRBV28
d_call: TRBD1
cdr3_nt: TGTGCCAGCAGTCTACTGGACAGGGCCTACGAGCAGTACTTC
cdr3_aa: CASSLLDRAYEQYF

j_call: TRBJ2-7
clone_size: .
v_call: TRBV11-2
d_call: TRBD1
cdr3_nt: TGTGCCAGCAGCTTAACCGGGACAGGTCCCTACGAGCAGTACTTC
cdr3_aa: CASSLTGTGPYEQYF

j_call: TRBJ1-1
clone_size: .
v_call: TRBV2
d_call: .
cdr3_nt: TGTGCCAGCAACCTTGGAGACAGGGCTTTCTTT
cdr3_aa: CASNLGDRAFF

j_call: TRBJ1-2
clone_size: .
v_call: TRBV4-1
d_call: TRBD1
cdr3_nt: TGCGCCAGCAGCCAAGCAGACAGGGAATACTATGGCTACACCTTC
cdr3_aa: CASSQADREYYGYTF

j_call: TRBJ2-5
clone_size: .
v_call: TRBV5-1
d_call: .
cdr3_nt: TGCGCCAGCAGCTTGCTGGAGACCCAGTACTTC
cdr3_aa: CASSLLETQYF

j_call: TRBJ2-3
clone_size: .
v_call: TRBV4-3
d_call: .
cdr3_nt: TGCGCCAGCAGCCGCGAGCTAGGGGGAGTTACGCAGTATTTT
cdr3_aa: CASSRELGGVTQYF

j_call: TRBJ1-5
clone_size: once
v_call: TRBV9
d_call: .
cdr3_nt: TGTGCCAGCAGCAGGGAGAGCGGCAATCAGCCCCAGCATTTT
cdr3_aa: CASSRESGNQPQHF

j_call: TRBJ2-1
clone_size: .
v_call: TRBV11-3
d_call: .
cdr3_nt: TGTGCCAGCAGCCCGGGGTCGTGGGACTACAATGAGCAGTTCTTC
cdr3_aa: CASSPGSWDYNEQFF

j_call: TRBJ2-5
clone_size: .
v_call: TRBV27
d_call: TRBD1
cdr3_nt: TGTGCCAGCAGTCCAGGGACAGGGGCCCGTACTAGCCAGTACTTC
cdr3_aa: CASSPGTGARTSQYF

j_call: TRBJ2-3
clone_size: .
v_call: TRBV2
d_call: .
cdr3_nt: TGTGCCAGCAGCTATAGCACAGATACGCAGTATTTT
cdr3_aa: CASSYSTDTQYF

j_call: TRBJ2-5
clone_size: .
v_call: TRBV30
d_call: TRBD1
cdr3_nt: TGTGCCTGGACTCCGGGACAGGGAGGAGAGACCCAGTACTTC
cdr3_aa: CAWTPGQGGETQYF

j_call: TRBJ1-5
clone_size: .
v_call: TRBV21-1
d_call: .
cdr3_nt: TGTGCCAGCAGCAACCGTGGGAGGCAGCCCCAGCATTTT
cdr3_aa: CASSNRGRQPQHF

j_call: TRBJ2-5
clone_size: .
v_call: TRBV15
d_call: .
cdr3_nt: TGTGCCACCAGCAGAGAAGGAGGCCAAGAGACCCAGTACTTC
cdr3_aa: CATSREGGQETQYF

j_call: TRBJ1-5
clone_size: .
v_call: TRBV27
d_call: .
cdr3_nt: TGTGCCAGCAGTTTATCCAGGAATCAGCCCCAGCATTTT
cdr3_aa: CASSLSRNQPQHF

j_call: TRBJ2-7
clone_size: once
v_call: TRBV2
d_call: TRBD1
cdr3_nt: TGTGCCAGCAGCGGGGGGACAGGGTCCTACGAGCAGTACTTC
cdr3_aa: CASSGGTGSYEQYF

j_call: TRBJ1-1
clone_size: .
v_call: TRBV6-5
d_call: TRBD1
cdr3_nt: TGTGCCAGCAGACGCTCGACAGGGTTGAACACTGAAGCTTTCTTT
cdr3_aa: CASRRSTGLNTEAFF

j_call: TRBJ1-2
clone_size: .
v_call: TRBV6-1
d_call: .
cdr3_nt: TGTGCCAGCAGTGAGACAGGATCCTATGGCTACACCTTC
cdr3_aa: CASSETGSYGYTF

j_call: TRBJ1-5
clone_size: .
v_call: TRBV19
d_call: TRBD1
cdr3_nt: TGTGCCAGTAGTAGGACAGGGTTGGGCAATCAGCCCCAGCATTTT
cdr3_aa: CASSRTGLGNQPQHF

j_call: TRBJ2-3
clone_size: .
v_call: TRBV11-3
d_call: TRBD2
cdr3_nt: TGTGCCAGCAGCTTAGGAGTTGGGACTAGTCCAGATACGCAGTATTTT
cdr3_aa: CASSLGVGTSPDTQYF

j_call: TRBJ2-1
clone_size: .
v_call: TRBV7-2
d_call: TRBD1
cdr3_nt: TGTGCCAGCGTCGACAGGGTCAATGAGCAGTTCTTC
cdr3_aa: CASVDRVNEQFF

j_call: TRBJ2-7
clone_size: .
v_call: TRBV30
d_call: .
cdr3_nt: TGTGCCTGGAGTCCCTCAGGAGGCAGAACGTCGTACTTC
cdr3_aa: CAWSPSGGRTSYF

j_call: TRBJ1-1
clone_size: few
v_call: TRBV30
d_call: .
cdr3_nt: TGTGCCTGCAAGGACCCGGGGGGGGCTGAAGCTTTCTTT
cdr3_aa: CACKDPGGAEAFF